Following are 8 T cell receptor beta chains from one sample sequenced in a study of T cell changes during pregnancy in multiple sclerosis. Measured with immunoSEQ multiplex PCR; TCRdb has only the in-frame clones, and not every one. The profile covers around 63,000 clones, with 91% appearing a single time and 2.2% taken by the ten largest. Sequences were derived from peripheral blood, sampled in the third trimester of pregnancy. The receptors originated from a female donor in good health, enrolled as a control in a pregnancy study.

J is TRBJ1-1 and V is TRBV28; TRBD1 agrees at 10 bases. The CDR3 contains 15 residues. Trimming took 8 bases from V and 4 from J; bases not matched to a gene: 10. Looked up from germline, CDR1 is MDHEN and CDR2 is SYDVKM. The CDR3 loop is CASGMTGGAGTEAFF. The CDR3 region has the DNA TGTGCCAGCGGAATGACAGGGGGCGCGGGCACTGAAGCTTTCTTT.

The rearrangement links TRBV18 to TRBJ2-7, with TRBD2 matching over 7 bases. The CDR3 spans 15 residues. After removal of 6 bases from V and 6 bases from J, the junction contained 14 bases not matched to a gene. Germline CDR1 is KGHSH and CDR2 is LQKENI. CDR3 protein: CASSQQREGSSEQYF. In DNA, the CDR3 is TGTGCCAGCTCTCAACAAAGGGAGGGTTCTTCCGAGCAGTACTTC. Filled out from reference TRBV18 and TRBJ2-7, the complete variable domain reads NAGVMQNPRHLVRRRGQEARLRCSPMKGHSHVYWYRQLPEEGLKFMVYLQKENIIDESGMPKERFSAEFPKEGPSILRIQQVVRGDSAAYFCASSQQREGSSEQYFGPGTRLTVT.

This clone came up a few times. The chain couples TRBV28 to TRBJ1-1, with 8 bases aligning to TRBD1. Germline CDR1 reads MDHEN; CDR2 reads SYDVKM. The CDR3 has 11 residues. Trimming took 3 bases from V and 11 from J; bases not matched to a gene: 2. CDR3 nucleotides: TGTGCCAGCAGTTTGGACAGGGCGGCTTTCTTT. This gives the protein CASSLDRAAFF.

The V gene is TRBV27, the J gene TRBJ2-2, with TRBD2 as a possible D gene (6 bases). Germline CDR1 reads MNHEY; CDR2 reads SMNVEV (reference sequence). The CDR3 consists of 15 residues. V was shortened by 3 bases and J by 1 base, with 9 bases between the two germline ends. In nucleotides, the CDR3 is TGTGCCAGCAGTTTTCTGGGACTGAACACCGGGGAGCTGTTTTTT. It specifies CASSFLGLNTGELFF.

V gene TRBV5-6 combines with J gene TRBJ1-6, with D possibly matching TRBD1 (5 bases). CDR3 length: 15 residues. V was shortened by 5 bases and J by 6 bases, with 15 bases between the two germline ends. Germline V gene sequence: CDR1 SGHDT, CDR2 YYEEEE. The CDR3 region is CASRGRTSSNSPLHF. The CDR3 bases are TGTGCCAGCAGGGGACGGACTAGTTCTAATTCACCCCTCCACTTT.

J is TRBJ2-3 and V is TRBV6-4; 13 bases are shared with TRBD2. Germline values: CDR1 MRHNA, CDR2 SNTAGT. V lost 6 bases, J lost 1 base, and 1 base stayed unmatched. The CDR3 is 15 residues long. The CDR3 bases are TGTGCCAGCAGCGGGACTAGCGGGGGCACAGATACGCAGTATTTT. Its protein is CASSGTSGGTDTQYF.

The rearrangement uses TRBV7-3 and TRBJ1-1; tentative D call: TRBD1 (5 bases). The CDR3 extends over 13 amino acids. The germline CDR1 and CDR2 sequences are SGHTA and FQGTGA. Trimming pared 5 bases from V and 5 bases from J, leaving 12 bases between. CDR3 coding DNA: TGTGCCAGCAGCCTCGACAGAGTAACTGAAGCTTTCTTT. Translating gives CASSLDRVTEAFF.

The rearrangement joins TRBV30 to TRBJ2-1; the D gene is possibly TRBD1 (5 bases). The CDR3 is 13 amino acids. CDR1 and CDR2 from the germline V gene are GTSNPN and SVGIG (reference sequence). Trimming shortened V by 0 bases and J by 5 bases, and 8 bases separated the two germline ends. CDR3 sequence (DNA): TGTGCCTGGAGTGTGAGCAGGGACAATGAGCAGTTCTTC. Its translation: CAWSVSRDNEQFF. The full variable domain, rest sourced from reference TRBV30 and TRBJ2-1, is SQTIHQWPATLVQPVGSPLSLECTVEGTSNPNLYWYRQAAGRGLQLLFYSVGIGQISSEVPQNLSASRPQDRQFILSSKKLLLSDSGFYLCAWSVSRDNEQFFGPGTRLTVL.